Shown below are 27 T cell receptor beta chains from a single sample sequenced in a study of vaccination effects on CD4 cells after COVID-19. Sequencing in the ViraFEST assay came after antigen-specific CD4+ T cells had been expanded with viral peptide pools, which were used to stimulate PBMC. Upon completion of under eleven days in culture, CD4+ T cells were isolated. This person's SARS-CoV-2 infection, confirmed by PCR, occurred between March and December 2020. No cognate antigen is known for these TCRs. Generated by immunoSEQ multiplex PCR, the TCRdb table keeps only in-frame clones and is missing some. The table has fewer than 35,000 clones, about 72% seen once; the top ten hold approximately 30%. Source: CD4+ T cells from PBMCs cultured with a peptide pool, taken before COVID-19 vaccination. The receptor source for this set is a human donor who had a prior SARS-CoV-2 infection.

This chain uses TRBV7-2 with TRBJ2-7; possibly TRBD2 for D (6 bases). Germline V gives CDR1 SGHTA, CDR2 FQGNSA. The length of the CDR3 is 17 residues. V lost 5 bases and J lost 2, with 22 bases in between. The CDR3 here is CASSPSLTGSQTYEQYF. In DNA, the CDR3 is TGTGCCAGCAGCCCCTCCCTTACCGGGAGCCAGACCTACGAGCAGTACTTC.

This chain joins TRBV5-1 and TRBJ2-5; no reliable D call. CDR3 size: 13 residues. The germline V gene has CDR1 SGHRS and CDR2 YFSETQ. With 2 bases removed from V and 1 base from J, the gap between germline ends came to 6 bases. This CDR3 is CASSFNTQETQYF. Written as DNA, the CDR3 is TGCGCCAGCAGCTTCAACACCCAAGAGACCCAGTACTTC.

The chain is built from TRBV7-2 and TRBJ2-3, with TRBD1 matching 7 bases. Losses at the gene ends were 5 bases for V and 3 bases for J; bases not matched to a gene: 11. The CDR3 is 16 residues long. Germline CDR1 and CDR2: SGHTA and FQGNSA. The CDR3 coding sequence is TGTGCCAGCAGCGCACGGAACAGGGGACCTACAGATACGCAGTATTTT. Amino acid sequence: CASSARNRGPTDTQYF.

This chain joins TRBV19 and TRBJ1-5, with no clear D. Germline V gives CDR1 LNHDA, CDR2 SQIVND (reference sequence). The CDR3 extends over 16 amino acids. Trimming stripped 7 bases from V and 5 bases from J, with 21 bases between. CDR3 residues: CASTPANGRSYQPQHF. The CDR3 nucleotides are TGTGCCAGTACCCCCGCCAACGGACGTTCCTATCAGCCCCAGCATTTT.

This sequence joins TRBV27 and TRBJ2-1; D is perhaps TRBD2 (6 bases). Germline V CDR1 and CDR2: MNHEY, SMNVEV (reference sequence). The V end was cut by 4 bases, the J end by 4 bases, with 11 bases between. CDR3 size: 14 residues. In DNA, the CDR3 is TGTGCCAGCAGTTCGCGCGGGGCTTACAATGAGCAGTTCTTC. This translates into CASSSRGAYNEQFF.

The chain joins TRBV5-4 to TRBJ2-3, with 11 positions matching TRBD2. This CDR3 comprises 16 residues. Germline CDR1 SGHNT, CDR2 YYREEE (reference sequence). Trimming removed 6 bases from V and 8 bases from J; junction bases left unmatched: 14. CDR3 DNA: TGTGCCAGCACCTATGTGGTAGCGGGGGGGCCAGTTACGCAGTATTTT. Its translation is CASTYVVAGGPVTQYF.

The chain uses TRBV5-4 and TRBJ2-3; D uncertain. The ends were cut back, 2 bases at V and 6 bases at J, with 19 bases in the middle. This CDR3 spans 16 amino acids. CDR1 is SGHNT and CDR2 is YYREEE in the germline V gene (reference sequence). Here the CDR3 reads CASSFSRVGLSDTQYF. CDR3 nucleotide sequence: TGTGCCAGCAGCTTCTCAAGGGTGGGGTTATCGGATACGCAGTATTTT.

This sequence joins TRBV10-3 and TRBJ2-7, with TRBD2 matching 8 bases. The CDR3 contains 16 residues. Trimming removed 4 bases from V and 2 bases from J; junction bases left unmatched: 10. Germline V gene lookup returns CDR1 ENHRY and CDR2 SYGVKD. This CDR3 reads CAISAPKAGAAYEQYF. CDR3 nucleotides: TGTGCCATCAGTGCCCCAAAAGCGGGAGCAGCCTACGAGCAGTACTTC.

The rearrangement links TRBV6-6 to TRBJ2-7; 10 bases line up with TRBD2. The CDR3 covers 14 residues. The V and J ends lost 5 bases and 6 bases, in that order; junction bases with no gene match: 7. The germline CDR1 and CDR2 sequences are MNHNY and SVGAGI (reference sequence). The CDR3 protein is CASSRSGREGEQYF. The CDR3 DNA sequence: TGTGCCAGCAGTCGAAGCGGGAGGGAGGGCGAGCAGTACTTC.

The chain carries TRBV11-3 and TRBJ2-2; TRBD1 matches 9 bases. This CDR3 contains 15 residues. V shed 5 bases, J shed 6 bases, and the junction held 7 bases outside the gene matches. Germline V gene sequence: CDR1 SGHNT, CDR2 YENEEA. CDR3 in DNA: TGTGCCAGCAGCAGGGACAGGGATCAGGCCGGGGAGCTGTTTTTT. Its protein product is CASSRDRDQAGELFF.

The J gene is TRBJ2-3, the V gene TRBV24-1, with D possibly being TRBD1 or TRBD2 (6 bases each). CDR3 length equals 14 residues. Germline CDR1 KGHDR, CDR2 SFDVKD. V was trimmed by 3 bases and J by 5 bases, leaving 11 bases between them. The CDR3 bases are TGTGCCACCAGTGATAGGAGGGGGGTAGATACGCAGTATTTT. This sequence encodes CATSDRRGVDTQYF.

The chain has TRBV2 and TRBJ2-3; D is perhaps TRBD2 (5 bases). The V end was cut by 4 bases, the J end by 4 bases, with 9 bases between. CDR3 length: 13 residues. Germline CDR1 is SNHLY and CDR2 is FYNNEI. The CDR3 is CASSAMGADTQYF. The CDR3 DNA reads TGTGCCAGCAGTGCTATGGGAGCAGATACGCAGTATTTT. The whole variable domain, remainder taken from reference TRBV2 and TRBJ2-3, is EPEVTQTPSHQVTQMGQEVILRCVPISNHLYFYWYRQILGQKVEFLVSFYNNEISEKSEIFDDQFSVERPDGSNFTLKIRSTKLEDSAMYFCASSAMGADTQYFGPGTRLTVL.

This clone was detected a few times. The V call is TRBV3-1 (or the pseudogene TRBV3-2), the J call TRBJ2-1, with 13 bases identical to TRBD2. CDR3 length equals 15 residues. Trimming cost V 4 bases and J 6 bases; bases outside gene matches: 3. The germline V gene encodes CDR1 LGHDT and CDR2 YNNKEL (reference sequence). The CDR3 DNA sequence: TGTGCCAGCAGCCTCACTAGCGGGAGGGCCAATGAGCAGTTCTTC. This sequence encodes CASSLTSGRANEQFF.

This chain links TRBV9 with TRBJ1-3; TRBD1 aligns across 9 bases. With V trimmed by 3 bases and J by 0 bases, 7 bases remained unmatched. CDR1 SGDLS and CDR2 YYNGEE come from the germline V gene. The CDR3 runs 17 residues. As DNA, the CDR3 is TGTGCCAGCAGCGCCCACGGGACAGGGAGCTCTGGAAACACCATATATTTT. This encodes CASSAHGTGSSGNTIYF.

In this sample, this clone turned up a few times. V usage is TRBV9 and J usage is TRBJ2-3; possible D gene TRBD1, 5 bases. Looked up from germline, CDR1 is SGDLS and CDR2 is YYNGEE. V was trimmed by 4 bases and J by 1 base, leaving 22 bases between them. This CDR3 has 18 amino acids. The CDR3 protein is CASSPSLSRDYGTDTQYF. The CDR3 nucleotides are TGTGCCAGCAGCCCCTCACTGTCCAGGGATTATGGCACAGATACGCAGTATTTT.

The V and J genes are TRBV9 and TRBJ2-5, with a possible D match to TRBD1 (5 bases). Trimming took off 0 bases at V and 4 bases at J, with 10 bases between the two ends. The CDR3 has 14 residues. The V gene's germline CDR1 is SGDLS and CDR2 YYNGEE. The CDR3 sequence: CASSVDWGRETQYF. The CDR3 DNA follows: TGTGCCAGCAGCGTAGATTGGGGCCGAGAGACCCAGTACTTC. Full variable domain (rest looked up from reference TRBV9 and TRBJ2-5): DSGVTQTPKHLITATGQRVTLRCSPRSGDLSVYWYQQSLDQGLQFLIQYYNGEERAKGNILERFSAQQFPDLHSELNLSSLELGDSALYFCASSVDWGRETQYFGPGTRLLVL.

This chain uses TRBV29-1 with TRBJ1-1; unclear D gene. Germline V gene sequence: CDR1 SQVTM, CDR2 ANQGSEA. The V gene lost 3 bases and the J gene lost 4 bases, with 12 bases spanning the gap. CDR3 length: 13 residues. In DNA, the CDR3 is TGCAGCGTTGAGAGGACCTGGGGCACTGAAGCTTTCTTT. Translating it yields CSVERTWGTEAFF. The full variable domain, completed using reference TRBV29-1 and TRBJ1-1, is SAVISQKPSRDICQRGTSLTIQCQVDSQVTMMFWYRQQPGQSLTLIATANQGSEATYESGFVIDKFPISRPNLTFSTLTVSNMSPEDSSIYLCSVERTWGTEAFFGQGTRLTVV.

The V and J genes are TRBV10-2 and TRBJ2-1, with 8 bases matching TRBD2. Germline V gene data show CDR1 as WSHSY and CDR2 as SAAADI. V dropped 9 bases and J dropped 0; count of bases not matched to a gene: 7. The CDR3 has 15 residues. This CDR3 reads CASGTAGGSYNEQFF. The CDR3, as DNA: TGCGCCAGTGGGACCGCGGGAGGCTCCTACAATGAGCAGTTCTTC.

This clone was observed a single time. The chain uses TRBV7-9 and TRBJ2-5; 12 bases map to TRBD2. The CDR3 spans 17 residues. Trimming cost V 4 bases and J 0 bases; bases outside gene matches: 6. Germline CDR1 and CDR2: SEHNR and FQNEAQ (reference sequence). The CDR3 DNA is TGTGCCAGCAGCTCCGGACTAGCGGGACAATACCAAGAGACCCAGTACTTC. The encoded protein is CASSSGLAGQYQETQYF.

The chain is built from TRBV7-2 and TRBJ2-1, with 15 positions matching TRBD2. This CDR3 contains 17 residues. The V gene's germline CDR1 is SGHTA and CDR2 FQGNSA. The V segment lost 4 bases and the J segment 9 bases; nucleotides outside the gene matches: 10. CDR3: CASSSVAGLAGGPEQFF. In nucleotides, the CDR3 is TGTGCCAGCAGCTCTGTTGCCGGACTAGCGGGGGGGCCTGAGCAGTTCTTC.

This chain uses TRBV19 with TRBJ1-1; D unresolved. With 3 bases removed from V and 1 base from J, the gap between germline ends came to 6 bases. The CDR3 length is 13 residues. From germline, CDR1 is LNHDA and CDR2 SQIVND (reference sequence). CDR3 region: CASSIQANTEAFF. Written as DNA, the CDR3 is TGTGCCAGTAGTATTCAAGCGAACACTGAAGCTTTCTTT.

The chain joins TRBV2 to TRBJ2-5; D gene uncertain. Germline-derived CDR1 and CDR2 are SNHLY and FYNNEI. There are 13 residues in the CDR3. The V gene lost 5 bases and the J gene lost 0 bases, with 7 bases spanning the gap. In DNA, the CDR3 is TGTGCCAGCAGTTATTTGTACCAAGAGACCCAGTACTTC. Its translation: CASSYLYQETQYF.

CDR3 residues: CASSLVRWANVLTF. DNA of the CDR3: TGTGCCAGCAGCTTGGTGCGGTGGGCCAACGTCCTGACTTTC. V usage is TRBV5-5 and J usage is TRBJ2-6; no reliable D call. The CDR3 covers 14 residues. The germline V and J ends were trimmed by 0 bases and 5 bases, with 6 bases remaining between them. CDR1 is SGHKS and CDR2 is YYEKEE in the germline V gene (reference sequence).

The rearrangement joins TRBV27 to TRBJ1-6, with D tentatively TRBD1 (6 bases). The CDR3 has 17 amino acids. V gave up 5 bases and J gave up 7 bases, with 21 bases separating them. Germline V gene lookup returns CDR1 MNHEY and CDR2 SMNVEV (reference sequence). The CDR3 is CASSPGERVLWNSPLHF. The CDR3 nucleotides are TGTGCCAGCAGTCCAGGGGAAAGGGTCCTATGGAATTCACCCCTCCACTTT.

The rearrangement uses TRBV21-1 and TRBJ1-5; the DNA was not compared with TRBD1, the D call given in the table. TRBV21-1 is a pseudogene. The CDR3 spans 16 residues. In DNA form, the CDR3 reads TGTGCCAGCAGCAAAGGGGCAGCAGCTAGCAATCAGCCCCAGCATTTT. Translating gives CASSKGAAASNQPQHF.

The V gene is TRBV10-3, the J gene TRBJ2-1; 11 bases line up with TRBD2. The trim removed 2 bases at V and 4 bases at J, leaving 4 bases unmatched. The CDR3 loop spans 16 amino acids. Germline lookup yields CDR1 ENHRY and CDR2 SYGVKD. This CDR3 is CAISETSGSRYNEQFF. The CDR3 bases are TGTGCCATCAGTGAGACTAGCGGGAGCCGATACAATGAGCAGTTCTTC.

This clone came up a few times. The V gene is TRBV19, the J gene TRBJ2-7; D gene uncertain. Trimming pared 1 base from V and 3 bases from J, leaving 7 bases between. CDR1 and CDR2 from the germline V gene are LNHDA and SQIVND (reference sequence). The CDR3 covers 13 residues. The CDR3 DNA is TGTGCCAGTAGTATAGTTCCATTCTACGAGCAGTACTTC. Amino acids: CASSIVPFYEQYF.